This T cell receptor (beta chain) was identified in a study of beta chain features in type 1 diabetes. Study summary: Across every sample, 107,917,701 sorted cells were examined in total. Study-level results: Researchers cautioned that cDNA sequencing could over-represent cells with high TCR expression. For patients, the naive, central memory and Treg TCRB repertoires appeared more alike than for healthy donors.

The CDR3 has 11 amino acids. Between the trimmed V and J ends, which lost 3 bases and 7 bases, there was a span of 6 bases. CDR1 is SGHTA and CDR2 is FQGNSA in the germline V gene. Every bit of the isolated RNA underwent reverse transcription, so sequencing read expressed TCRB transcripts. Method: immunoSEQ multiplex PCR; TCRdb's copy keeps in-frame clones and lacks some. The repertoire holds about 320,000 clones, with approximately 15% as singletons. All of the sorted populations showed purity greater than 95%. This clone was counted only a few times. Its matching antigen is unknown. The genes are TRBV7-2 and TRBJ2-5; D remains ambiguous. The sample comprised central memory CD4+ T cells from blood. The sequence was collected from a man aged 30 to 45 in good health. The CDR3 bases are TGTGCCAGCAGCTTTAAGGGGACCCAGTACTTC. It is translated as CASSFKGTQYF.